One sample yielded the 5 T cell receptor beta chains listed below, sequenced in a study of siplizumab effects on memory and regulatory T cells. Measured with immunoSEQ multiplex PCR; TCRdb has only the in-frame clones, and not every one. The sample shows some 100,000 clones, around 97% of them seen only once. The sample was naive CD4+ T cells sorted from blood. The receptors originated from a human donor in good health.

The chain uses TRBV18 and TRBJ1-3; 9 bases align to TRBD1. The length of the CDR3 is 18 residues. V lost 2 bases and J lost 0; bases outside the gene matches: 8. CDR1 and CDR2 from the germline V gene are KGHSH and LQKENI. CDR3 protein: CASSPLGTGSFSGNTIYF. The CDR3 DNA follows: TGTGCCAGCTCACCATTGGGGACAGGGTCCTTCTCTGGAAACACCATATATTTT.

This clone was seen a few times. One junction end disagrees with the germline gene, perhaps due to a read error. This sequence joins TRBV4-1 and TRBJ1-6; D perhaps matches TRBD1 (5 bases). CDR1 and CDR2 from the germline V gene are MGHRA and YSYEKL. The CDR3 runs to 14 residues. CDR3 loop: CASRQAGLGSPLHF. The CDR3 DNA reads TGCGCCAGCAGACAAGCAGGGCTTGGCTCACCCCTCCACTTT.

This CDR3 is CASSRQGVSTDTQYF. The CDR3 DNA follows: TGTGCCAGCAGTAGACAAGGGGTCTCCACAGATACGCAGTATTTT. The chain joins TRBV28 to TRBJ2-3; D possibly corresponds to TRBD1 (5 bases). The CDR3 is made up of 15 amino acids. Germline CDR1 MDHEN, CDR2 SYDVKM. Deletions cut 5 bases from V and 2 bases from J, with 14 bases between.

V gene TRBV5-1 combines with J gene TRBJ2-6; 10 bases agree with TRBD1. There are 17 residues in the CDR3. From germline, CDR1 is SGHRS and CDR2 YFSETQ. Unmatched junction bases numbered 4, after V lost 0 bases and J lost 4 bases. The CDR3 loop is CASSLGQGASGANVLTF. The CDR3 DNA reads TGCGCCAGCAGCTTGGGACAGGGGGCGTCGGGGGCCAACGTCCTGACTTTC.

CDR3 in amino acids: CVRSKGTGGTEAFF. For the CDR3, the DNA is TGTGTCAGAAGCAAAGGGACAGGGGGCACTGAAGCTTTCTTT. This sequence joins TRBV7-5 and TRBJ1-1; TRBD1 is the table's D call and was not checked against the DNA. TRBV7-5 is shown as a pseudogene. The CDR3 spans 14 residues.